Sequencing of this T cell receptor (beta chain) was carried out in a study of human versus mouse CDR3 diversity and MHC coevolution. Study conclusions and caveats: Clonal inequality was lowest in most of the three human donors. Human CDR3s averaged more deletions and insertions than mouse CDR3s.

This clone was observed a handful of times. The target antigen is unknown. Sorting isolated naive CD4 T cells lacking CD45RO and expressing CD62L. Generated by immunoSEQ multiplex PCR, the TCRdb table keeps only in-frame clones and is missing some. The sample has over 60,000 clones, 85% to 95% seen once; the top ten hold around 0.15%. The source of this sequence is a person between 25 and 69 years old in good health. Specimen: naive CD4+ T cells from blood. Subset indicated: CD45RO-negative CD62L-positive naive CD4 T cells.

CDR3 sequence reads: CASTQGRRVGETQYF. The CDR3, as DNA: TGTGCCAGCACTCAAGGGCGGCGGGTCGGGGAGACCCAGTACTTC. The gene calls are TRBV7-9 and TRBJ2-5; maybe TRBD2 (5 bases). Germline loops: CDR1 SEHNR, CDR2 FQNEAQ (reference sequence). CDR3 length equals 15 residues. V gave up 7 bases and J gave up 5 bases, with 20 bases separating them.